Sequencing of this TCR beta chain was carried out in a study of T cells in Graves' hyperthyroidism and ophthalmopathy. RNA transcripts gave rise to amplified TCR beta CDR3 regions. Researchers ran a first-round RT-PCR on the TCR CDR3 using the HTBI primer set. MiXCR, run by TCRdb on the multiplex PCR reads, gives a single entry per CDR3 protein. The sample consists of over 200,000 distinct CDR3 sequences, about 18% of them appearing once. The sample holds a few counts of this clonotype. The CDR3 is 14 residues long. The germline V gene has CDR1 SQVTM and CDR2 ANQGSEA. V lost 0 bases and J 4 bases, leaving 12 bases between the germline ends.

The source is a man aged 40-49 years with Graves' hyperthyroidism. The source material was blood. The rearrangement links TRBV29-1 to TRBJ1-1; perhaps TRBD1 as D (6 bases). The CDR3 coding sequence is TGCAGCGTTGAAGATAGGGGGATCGGCACTGAAGCTTTCTTT. It specifies CSVEDRGIGTEAFF.